Presented here are 17 T cell receptor beta chains from one specimen sequenced in a study of blood T cell repertoires in COVID-19. Data came from immunoSEQ multiplex PCR; TCRdb stores just in-frame clones and leaves some out. Among about 50,000 clones listed, approximately 85% were seen once. The sample consisted of peripheral blood. These receptors were collected from a human donor in a cohort sampled during active COVID-19.

This clone was detected only once. V and J are TRBV6-5 and TRBJ2-6, with D perhaps TRBD1 (5 bases). CDR1 is MNHEY, CDR2 SVGAGI, per germline. The V end was cut by 3 bases, the J end by 8 bases, with 14 bases between. The CDR3 has 15 amino acids. This chain's CDR3 is CASSYRGAGPNVLTF. CDR3 bases: TGTGCCAGCAGTTATAGGGGCGCAGGGCCCAACGTCCTGACTTTC.

There are a few counts of this clone. The chain links TRBV28 to TRBJ1-3; D remains unclear. This CDR3 comprises 13 residues. Germline values: CDR1 MDHEN, CDR2 SYDVKM. The V and J ends lost 4 bases and 5 bases respectively, with 9 bases between them. The CDR3 loop reads CASSSSTRNTIYF. The DNA for the CDR3 is TGTGCCAGCAGTTCCTCGACAAGAAACACCATATATTTT.

The chain is built from TRBV2 and TRBJ1-5, with D perhaps matching TRBD1 (5 bases). Germline V gives CDR1 SNHLY, CDR2 FYNNEI. V shed 6 bases and J shed 3 bases, with 12 bases lying between them. The CDR3 has 14 residues. Written as DNA, the CDR3 is TGTGCCAGCAGGCTACAGGTCTTCAATCAGCCCCAGCATTTT. Translation gives CASRLQVFNQPQHF.

By share of the sample, this clone is medium-sized. This sequence joins TRBV3-1 (or the pseudogene TRBV3-2) and TRBJ1-5; maybe TRBD1 (5 bases). This CDR3 is built from 14 residues. Germline CDR1 and CDR2: LGHDT and YNNKEL (reference sequence). V lost 3 bases, J lost 9 bases, and 15 bases lay in between. The CDR3 DNA is TGTGCCAGCAGCCATGGGAGGGGTGAAAGGCCCCAGCATTTT. Its protein is CASSHGRGERPQHF.

The count of this clone is one. The chain links TRBV3-1 (or the pseudogene TRBV3-2) to TRBJ2-1; 10 bases agree with TRBD2. The V and J ends lost 4 bases and 6 bases, in that order; junction bases with no gene match: 9. CDR1 is LGHDT, CDR2 YNNKEL, per germline (reference sequence). The CDR3 consists of 16 residues. CDR3 in DNA: TGTGCCAGCAGCCGCCAAACTAGCGGGAAAGGCAATGAGCAGTTCTTC. Its protein is CASSRQTSGKGNEQFF.

J is TRBJ1-2 and V is TRBV2; no reliable D call. The germline V gene has CDR1 SNHLY and CDR2 FYNNEI. Trimming shortened V by 5 bases and J by 3 bases, and 4 bases separated the two germline ends. The CDR3 runs 11 residues. Here the CDR3 reads CASSPYYGYTF. CDR3 nucleotide sequence: TGTGCCAGCAGTCCGTACTATGGCTACACCTTC.

CDR3 in DNA: TGTGCCAGCAGCCCGGCGGGGCCGGGAGTCTACGAGCAGTACTTC. Residues: CASSPAGPGVYEQYF. The rearrangement uses TRBV3-1 (or the pseudogene TRBV3-2) and TRBJ2-7; TRBD2 might be the D (6 bases). The CDR3 runs 15 residues. Trimming took off 4 bases at V and 3 bases at J, with 16 bases between the two ends. The germline CDR1 and CDR2 sequences are LGHDT and YNNKEL (reference sequence).

The chain carries TRBV6-5 and TRBJ1-1; no clear D gene. Germline CDR1 reads MNHEY; CDR2 reads SVGAGI. CDR3 length equals 15 residues. V was trimmed by 0 bases and J by 2 bases, leaving 10 bases between them. This chain's CDR3 is CASSYSNRGNTEAFF. In DNA, the CDR3 is TGTGCCAGCAGTTACTCGAATCGGGGTAACACTGAAGCTTTCTTT.

This chain connects TRBV18 to TRBJ1-3; D not certain. Germline V gene lookup returns CDR1 KGHSH and CDR2 LQKENI. V was pared by 4 bases and J by 4 bases, with 11 bases between. CDR3 length: 14 amino acids. CDR3: CASSRPGSGNTIYF. In nucleotides, the CDR3 is TGTGCCAGCTCACGCCCGGGGTCCGGAAACACCATATATTTT.

This clone was observed a single time. This chain connects TRBV7-2 to TRBJ2-3, with D possibly TRBD2 on 5 matching bases. The CDR3 consists of 15 residues. CDR1 SGHTA and CDR2 FQGNSA come from the germline V gene. The V gene lost 4 bases and the J gene lost 4 bases, with 15 bases spanning the gap. In nucleotides, the CDR3 is TGTGCCAGCAGCTATCGGGGAACCCGGGCAGATACGCAGTATTTT. Encoded protein: CASSYRGTRADTQYF.

V usage is TRBV10-3 and J usage is TRBJ2-7; no clear D. The germline V gene encodes CDR1 ENHRY and CDR2 SYGVKD. The CDR3 sequence is 15 residues long. Trimming removed 0 bases from V and 0 bases from J, with 9 bases in between. CDR3 coding DNA: TGTGCCATCAGTGAGTCACCAGCGAGCTCCTACGAGCAGTACTTC. It encodes CAISESPASSYEQYF.

The chain recombines TRBV18 with TRBJ1-5; 12 bases fit TRBD1. The V segment lost 3 bases and the J segment 1 base; nucleotides outside the gene matches: 4. Per germline, CDR1 KGHSH and CDR2 LQKENI. CDR3 length: 17 residues. CDR3 in DNA: TGTGCCAGCTCACCCGGGACAGGGGGCAGGAGCAATCAGCCCCAGCATTTT. Protein product: CASSPGTGGRSNQPQHF. The full variable domain, rest sourced from reference TRBV18 and TRBJ1-5, is NAGVMQNPRHLVRRRGQEARLRCSPMKGHSHVYWYRQLPEEGLKFMVYLQKENIIDESGMPKERFSAEFPKEGPSILRIQQVVRGDSAAYFCASSPGTGGRSNQPQHFGDGTRLSIL.

The sample holds one count of this clone. The chain links TRBV7-8 to TRBJ1-1; a weak D match, TRBD1 (6 bases). The CDR3 totals 14 residues. V lost 2 bases, J lost 5 bases, and 12 bases lay in between. Germline V CDR1 and CDR2: SGHVS, FQNEAQ. In DNA form, the CDR3 reads TGTGCCAGCAGCTTACGAGGGGGGGTGACTGAAGCTTTCTTT. This gives the protein CASSLRGGVTEAFF.

The chain joins TRBV7-3 to TRBJ2-2, with a weak D call TRBD1 (6 bases). There are 15 residues in the CDR3. The germline gives CDR1 SGHTA, CDR2 FQGTGA. Deletions cut 2 bases from V and 7 bases from J, with 14 bases between. The CDR3 nucleotides read TGTGCCAGCAGCTTATATACAGGGTCCGGCGGGGAGCTGTTTTTT. Its protein product is CASSLYTGSGGELFF.

The sample holds one count of this clone. The chain joins TRBV7-9 to TRBJ1-5, with 7 bases fitting TRBD1. CDR1 and CDR2 from the germline V gene are SEHNR and FQNEAQ (reference sequence). Unmatched junction bases numbered 7, after V lost 5 bases and J lost 3 bases. The CDR3 is 15 amino acids. CDR3 loop: CASSTSTGSNQPQHF. CDR3 DNA sequence: TGTGCCAGCAGCACATCGACAGGGTCCAATCAGCCCCAGCATTTT.

This clone occurred a few times. This chain connects TRBV15 to TRBJ1-2; TRBD1 is a possible D gene (6 bases). The CDR3 consists of 15 residues. CDR1 is LNHNV, CDR2 YYDKDF, per germline (reference sequence). V lost 0 bases, J lost 8 bases, and 16 bases lay in between. CDR3 bases: TGTGCCACCAGCAGAGATTGGCCCACAGGGCGCGGCTACACCTTC. Protein product: CATSRDWPTGRGYTF.

The chain combines TRBV19 with TRBJ2-7; TRBD2 agrees at 7 bases. The junction had 5 bases not matched to a gene; V was cut back by 3 bases and J by 6 bases. The CDR3 extends over 13 amino acids. The V gene's germline CDR1 is LNHDA and CDR2 SQIVND (reference sequence). This CDR3 is CASSIRREVEQYF. DNA of the CDR3: TGTGCCAGTAGTATCCGACGGGAGGTCGAGCAGTACTTC.